Listed here are 19 T cell receptor beta chains from one sample, sequenced in a study of a mutant IDH1 vaccine in newly diagnosed glioma listed by TCRdb under 2021. In the paper's terms, the time point label means: baseline, week 1 (first vaccination visit). What this sample's treatment or condition label stands for: pre-vaccination baseline after standard-of-care therapy. Library creation used the immunoSEQ multiplex PCR assay. Entries here come from immuneACCESS through TCRdb and include only in-frame sequences with V and J called. Some clones fail to appear in such tables; in the studies checked, an unresolved V gene covers under half of the shortfall, and the cause of the remainder is unknown. The sample has about 33,000 clones on record, around 85% of them singletons. The ten largest clones take up roughly 4.4% of the sample. The specimen was PBMCs, collected from a glioma patient treated with radiotherapy, temozolomide or both. The source of these receptors is a woman aged 35 to 49 with glioma.

The CDR3 nucleotides are TGTGCCAGCACCCCTCGGGGTATACGAGAGACCCAGTACTTC. It codes for CASTPRGIRETQYF. The chain combines TRBV6-6 with TRBJ2-5; D is perhaps TRBD2 (5 bases). The CDR3 is 14 amino acids. V was pared by 7 bases and J by 4 bases, with 16 bases between. Germline loops: CDR1 MNHNY, CDR2 SVGAGI (reference sequence).

The chain has TRBV7-9 and TRBJ2-7, with 8 bases fitting TRBD1. CDR1 and CDR2 from the germline V gene are SEHNR and FQNEAQ (reference sequence). V dropped 4 bases and J dropped 2; count of bases not matched to a gene: 10. The length of the CDR3 is 16 residues. The DNA of the CDR3 is TGTGCCAGCAGCTGGGGTCGACAGGGGAAAACCTACGAGCAGTACTTC. This translates into CASSWGRQGKTYEQYF.

The chain is built from TRBV2 and TRBJ2-1; 9 nucleotides line up with TRBD2. Germline V lookup: CDR1 SNHLY, CDR2 FYNNEI. Losses at the gene ends were 6 bases for V and 3 bases for J; bases not matched to a gene: 6. This CDR3 spans 15 amino acids. CDR3: CASRLRLADYNEQFF. DNA of the CDR3: TGTGCCAGCAGACTACGACTAGCGGACTACAATGAGCAGTTCTTC. The full variable domain, with the rest looked up from reference TRBV2 and TRBJ2-1, is EPEVTQTPSHQVTQMGQEVILRCVPISNHLYFYWYRQILGQKVEFLVSFYNNEISEKSEIFDDQFSVERPDGSNFTLKIRSTKLEDSAMYFCASRLRLADYNEQFFGPGTRLTVL.

The chain employs TRBV29-1 and TRBJ2-7; D is perhaps TRBD1 (5 bases). The CDR3 has 13 amino acids. Trimming pared 3 bases from V and 2 bases from J, leaving 11 bases between. Per germline, CDR1 SQVTM and CDR2 ANQGSEA. As DNA, the CDR3 is TGCAGCGTTGAGTCCAGGGAACCCTACGAGCAGTACTTC. It specifies CSVESREPYEQYF.

This chain connects TRBV11-2 to TRBJ1-1, with TRBD1 matching over 7 bases. V shed 6 bases and J 4 bases; nucleotides not matched to a gene: 5. This CDR3 is built from 13 residues. The V gene's germline CDR1 is SGHAT and CDR2 FQNNGV. The CDR3 bases are TGTGCCAGCAGGACAGGGTTGGGCACTGAAGCTTTCTTT. Protein sequence: CASRTGLGTEAFF.

V is TRBV4-1 and J is TRBJ2-1, with D possibly called TRBD1 or TRBD2 (5 bases each). Trimming left V 0 bases short and J 7 bases short, with 13 bases between. The CDR3 covers 15 residues. In germline, CDR1 is MGHRA, CDR2 YSYEKL. CDR3 DNA: TGCGCCAGCAGCCAAGATCAAATTTGGGGGAATGAGCAGTTCTTC. Translation: CASSQDQIWGNEQFF.

The gene calls are TRBV18 and TRBJ2-1; D may match TRBD1 or TRBD2 (6 bases each). Trimming left V 4 bases short and J 8 bases short, with 21 bases between. The CDR3 length is 16 residues. The germline CDR1 and CDR2 sequences are KGHSH and LQKENI. CDR3 loop: CASSLSVRRGRHEQFF. CDR3 DNA: TGTGCCAGCTCACTCTCGGTGAGACGGGGGCGGCATGAGCAGTTCTTC.

The genes are TRBV18 and TRBJ2-2, with TRBD2 as a possible D gene (5 bases). Per the germline V gene, CDR1 is KGHSH and CDR2 is LQKENI. V was clipped by 2 bases and J by 6 bases, with 10 bases between them. The CDR3 is 14 residues long. The CDR3 sequence: CASSPTLAPGELFF. The DNA of the CDR3 is TGTGCCAGCTCACCAACCCTAGCCCCCGGGGAGCTGTTTTTT.

This clone is a singleton in its sample. The rearrangement joins TRBV4-1 to TRBJ2-3; D possibly corresponds to TRBD2 (5 bases). The germline gives CDR1 MGHRA, CDR2 YSYEKL. This CDR3 has 17 residues. V was trimmed by 0 bases and J by 1 base, leaving 14 bases between them. The CDR3 DNA reads as TGCGCCAGCAGCCAAGACCCTAGCTCTGCGGGCACAGATACGCAGTATTTT. Translation gives CASSQDPSSAGTDTQYF.

The chain employs TRBV28 and TRBJ1-2; TRBD1 is a possible D gene (5 bases). The CDR3 consists of 15 residues. Trimming left V 4 bases short and J 1 base short, with 13 bases between. Looked up from germline, CDR1 is MDHEN and CDR2 is SYDVKM. Here the CDR3 DNA reads TGTGCCAGCAGTTCTTGGGGCAGGGTTAACTATGGCTACACCTTC. Translated, it gives CASSSWGRVNYGYTF.

This chain uses TRBV6-6 with TRBJ2-3; the D is unclear. The CDR3 loop spans 11 amino acids. V gave up 4 bases and J gave up 6 bases, with 5 bases separating them. Germline CDR1 and CDR2: MNHNY and SVGAGI (reference sequence). CDR3 sequence: CASSFSDTQYF. The CDR3 DNA sequence: TGTGCCAGCAGTTTCAGTGATACGCAGTATTTT.

This chain links TRBV27 with TRBJ2-7; 7 bases agree with TRBD1. Per the germline V gene, CDR1 is MNHEY and CDR2 is SMNVEV (reference sequence). V dropped 5 bases and J dropped 3; count of bases not matched to a gene: 16. This CDR3 has 17 residues. The CDR3 sequence: CASSRGRSGTAVYEQYF. The CDR3 region has the DNA TGTGCCAGCAGTAGGGGAAGGTCAGGGACAGCAGTCTACGAGCAGTACTTC.

The chain joins TRBV10-2 to TRBJ2-7; perhaps TRBD2 as D (6 bases). This CDR3 is 13 amino acids long. V shed 0 bases and J shed 3 bases, with 6 bases lying between them. The germline V gene encodes CDR1 WSHSY and CDR2 SAAADI. CDR3 nucleotides: TGCGCCAGCAGTGAGTCGGGGGGCTACGAGCAGTACTTC. It is translated as CASSESGGYEQYF.

The V gene is TRBV4-1, the J gene TRBJ2-2; either TRBD1 or TRBD2 may fit D (6 bases each). The CDR3 has 20 residues. From germline, CDR1 is MGHRA and CDR2 YSYEKL. Trimming pared 4 bases from V and 1 base from J, leaving 25 bases between. CDR3 sequence (DNA): TGCGCCAGCAGCCCAAGTACGTTATCAGGGGACTTCTTGAACACCGGGGAGCTGTTTTTT. This translates into CASSPSTLSGDFLNTGELFF.

The V call is TRBV5-1, the J call TRBJ2-1; D may correspond to TRBD1 or TRBD2 (6 bases each). CDR3 length equals 13 residues. Germline V gene data show CDR1 as SGHRS and CDR2 as YFSETQ. V lost 0 bases and J 10 bases, leaving 11 bases between the germline ends. In DNA form, the CDR3 reads TGCGCCAGCAGCTTGGAGGGGGAGGCGGAGCAGTTCTTC. It encodes CASSLEGEAEQFF.

The gene calls are TRBV4-3 and TRBJ1-6; 8 positions match TRBD1. CDR1 is LGHNA and CDR2 is YSLEER in the germline V gene. The CDR3 is 16 amino acids. V shed 0 bases and J 9 bases; nucleotides not matched to a gene: 7. This chain's CDR3 is CASSQDFVDRASPLHF. For the CDR3, the DNA is TGCGCCAGCAGCCAAGACTTCGTGGACAGGGCTTCACCCCTCCACTTT.

V usage is TRBV29-1 and J usage is TRBJ1-6; the D is unclear. From germline, CDR1 is SQVTM and CDR2 ANQGSEA. This CDR3 spans 13 amino acids. V was shortened by 4 bases and J by 10 bases, with 14 bases between the two germline ends. In nucleotides, the CDR3 is TGCAGCGTTGTGTGGGGTGCTGGCTCACCCCTCCACTTT. It encodes CSVVWGAGSPLHF. The variable domain in full, completed from reference TRBV29-1 and TRBJ1-6, reads SAVISQKPSRDICQRGTSLTIQCQVDSQVTMMFWYRQQPGQSLTLIATANQGSEATYESGFVIDKFPISRPNLTFSTLTVSNMSPEDSSIYLCSVVWGAGSPLHFGNGTRLTVT.

This chain uses TRBV6-5 with TRBJ2-1; tentative D call: TRBD2 (5 bases). Germline V gene data show CDR1 as MNHEY and CDR2 as SVGAGI. The CDR3 extends over 15 amino acids. Trimming shortened V by 4 bases and J by 0 bases, and 10 bases separated the two germline ends. CDR3 amino acids: CASSSTGSSYNEQFF. The CDR3 DNA reads as TGTGCCAGCAGTTCTACGGGGTCCTCCTACAATGAGCAGTTCTTC.

The chain has TRBV6-8 and TRBJ2-1; TRBD2 might be the D (6 bases). This CDR3 is built from 16 residues. The germline V gene has CDR1 MNHGY and CDR2 SAAAGT. Deletions cut 5 bases from V and 4 bases from J, with 18 bases between. The CDR3, as DNA: TGTGCCAGCAGTAAACTCAAAGCGGCGGGGTACAATGAGCAGTTCTTC. It is translated as CASSKLKAAGYNEQFF.